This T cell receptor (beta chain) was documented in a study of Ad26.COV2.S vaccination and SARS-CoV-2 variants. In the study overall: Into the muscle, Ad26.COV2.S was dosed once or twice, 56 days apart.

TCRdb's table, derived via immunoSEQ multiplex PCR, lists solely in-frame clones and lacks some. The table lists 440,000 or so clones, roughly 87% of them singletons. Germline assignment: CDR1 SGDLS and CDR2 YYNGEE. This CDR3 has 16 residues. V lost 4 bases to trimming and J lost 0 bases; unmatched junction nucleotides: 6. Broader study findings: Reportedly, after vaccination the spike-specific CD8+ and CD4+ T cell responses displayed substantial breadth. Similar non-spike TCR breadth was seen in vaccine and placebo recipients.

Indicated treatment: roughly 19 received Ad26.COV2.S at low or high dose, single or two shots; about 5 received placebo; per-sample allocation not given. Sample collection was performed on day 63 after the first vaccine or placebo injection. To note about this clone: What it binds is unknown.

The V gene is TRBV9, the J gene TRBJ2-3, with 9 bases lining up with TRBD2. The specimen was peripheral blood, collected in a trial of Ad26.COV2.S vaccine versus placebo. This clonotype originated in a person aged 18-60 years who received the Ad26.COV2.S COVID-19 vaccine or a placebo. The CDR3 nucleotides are TGTGCCAGCAGCCCTCGGCTAGCGGGAAGCACAGATACGCAGTATTTT. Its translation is CASSPRLAGSTDTQYF. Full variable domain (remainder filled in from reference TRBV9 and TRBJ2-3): DSGVTQTPKHLITATGQRVTLRCSPRSGDLSVYWYQQSLDQGLQFLIQYYNGEERAKGNILERFSAQQFPDLHSELNLSSLELGDSALYFCASSPRLAGSTDTQYFGPGTRLTVL.